This TCR beta chain is drawn from a study of blood T cell repertoires in COVID-19 (dated by TCRdb to the early 2020s). As for the study more broadly: Collaborator samples came from the United States, Italy and Spain and covered acute and convalescent phases of COVID-19. The material from the prospective study consisted of cDNA or gDNA derived from T cells, B-cell-depleted T cells, or PBMCs. The samples were drawn from two sources: the first 160 participants of the ongoing ImmuneRACE study, and 1,200 or so subjects contributed by 6 global collaborators. Nearly every sample came with metadata listing a de-identified subject ID, COVID-19 status, age in years and sex. Deeply sampled blood TCRbeta repertoires from subjects exposed to, actively infected with, or recovered from COVID-19 were included in the dataset. Where available, HLA class I and class II types were obtained from metadata supplied by the sample provider rather than from assay-based typing. The repertoires were made available in a free public database intended to serve as a resource for research on the immune response to SARS-CoV-2.

The immunoSEQ Assay, a bias-controlled multiplex PCR, was used to amplify TCRbeta CDR3 regions from genomic DNA. Regarding the original processing steps: Nucleated cell counts per sample were estimated from amplification of reference gene primers within the assay. Sequence reads were collapsed and filtered to measure the absolute abundance of every unique TCRbeta CDR3 rearrangement. Productive Simpson clonality was computed per sample as the square root of Simpson's diversity index over productive rearrangements. TCRdb mirrors the immuneACCESS table, restricted to in-frame sequences. Some clones are absent from its copies; in checked studies, under half trace to an unresolved V gene, and the reason for the others is unknown. V and J calls and clone size are those listed in that table; D and trimming were worked out from the DNA. In all, the sample holds 120,000 or so clones, and roughly 90% of those were seen once. The top ten constitute about 4.5% of the sample.

One collaborating source in Seattle enrolled patients while the patients were actively infected and followed the patients over time throughout the course of disease. The collaborating institutions used their own protocols to collect whole blood in K2EDTA tubes. Collaborator samples were shipped for TCRbeta analysis as frozen whole blood, isolated PBMCs, or DNA extracted from either sample type. Broader findings and caveats from the paper: The quantity of clinical and demographic metadata differed by source and by participant and was supplied without curation.

CDR1 and CDR2 were assigned from the germline V gene as SGHVS and FNYEAQ. At the junction V is shortened by 5 bases and J by 5 bases; bases outside the gene matches: 6. From the cysteine through the phenylalanine, the CDR3 covers 14 amino acids. The read is trimmed to its CDR3 DNA, 42 bases read in frame from base 1. About this clone itself: Its antigen is unknown. No much larger clone is present one base from it, and per-base qualities are unavailable.

The sequence was collected from a man between 60 and 70 years old with COVID-19, enrolled during active disease. This chain joins TRBV7-6 to TRBJ2-7, with 10 middle bases fitting TRBD1. The sequenced sample was peripheral blood. The CDR3 reads as follows: CASSVGQGMDEQYF. The DNA is TGTGCCAGCAGCGTGGGACAGGGGATGGACGAGCAGTACTTC.